Here is one TCR beta chain with its context. The antigen this receptor binds is unknown. Per-nucleotide qualities are absent, and no much larger clonotype sits a single base away. The CDR3 runs 17 residues from the cysteine to the phenylalanine. Just CDR3 DNA is preserved here, 51 bases in frame from base 1. A distance of 17 bases separates the germline ends of V and J, which lose 4 bases and 0 bases respectively. CDR1 is given as LGHNA and CDR2 as YSLEER, both from the germline V gene. Cells with a CD4+CD8-CD45RO-CD45RA+ profile were isolated by FACS and defined as naive CD4+ T cells, and those with a CD8+CD4-CD45RA+CD27bright profile were defined as naive CD8+ T cells. Sorting used antibodies against CD4 (RPA-T4), CD8 (SK1), CD27 (O323), CD45RA (HI100) and CD45RO (UCHL1). These data are taken from a study of healthy donors' naive CD4 and CD8 T cells (dated by TCRdb to the mid-2010s). For the study in its entirety: The donors were selected to cover three age groups of six people each (20-25, 40-50 and 60-70 years), had a mean age of nearly 45, and were half female. The donors were HLA-typed by sequencing at HLA-A, -B, -C, -DRB1, -DQB1 and -DPB1, using the SBTexcellerator protocol, an ABI3130xl analyzer and SBTengine software. For TCR alpha, a new primer set was designed to cover all functional IMGT alpha gene variants, and the remainder of the protocol was kept the same as the beta-chain workflow. The study sequenced rearranged TCR alpha and beta chains from naive CD4+ and CD8+ T cells to test how TCR variation relates to lineage commitment. Peripheral blood mononuclear cells were collected from roughly 17 healthy, unrelated individuals.

The study at large found these results: Most V and J gene segments were reportedly biased between naive CD4+ and CD8+ cells, consistently across donors and independent of HLA genotype. Because the alpha and beta chains were sequenced in bulk, pairing them was not possible, and so effects of the combined chains went unevaluated. The study did not directly address possible repertoire bias arising from homeostatic proliferation of naive T cells. In both chains, CD4+ lineage was linked to a positively charged CDR3, whereas CD8+ lineage was linked to a negatively charged CDR3. Around 14% of the variance in CD4/CD8 propensity appeared to be explained jointly by V genes, J genes and CDR3 charge, in a largely additive manner.

The sequencer was a 454 GS FLX Titanium. A previously published linear amplification protocol was used to build the TCR libraries, starting from 400 to 500 ng of total RNA. The sequencing itself ran on the Roche/454 Genome Sequencer using Titanium chemistry. The paper's data handling went like this. From roughly 5 of the healthy donors, a total of approximately 80,000 rearranged TCR alpha transcripts were sequenced. Duplicate transcripts were removed, and each unique TCR clonotype was defined by its CDR3 junction following IMGT nomenclature. Using logistic regression in R 2.13.0, the researchers modeled CD4 versus CD8 status as a function of V and J genes, with an adjustment for donor effects and a Bonferroni correction for multiple testing. TCRdb applied fastp at Q25 and MiXCR to the public reads, then kept only in-frame beta chains. A single entry per CDR3 protein holds the most common genes and DNA from its merged rows. Clone size and V and J calls follow TCRdb, not the original study. Present in this sample are roughly 200,000 distinct CDR3 sequences, around 80% of which were seen just once. The ten largest clones represent around 2% of the sample.

Sample: naive CD4+ and CD8+ T cells sorted from blood, pooled from several donors. The cell subset or site label, read with the paper, signifies: FACS-sorted naive CD4+ (CD45RO-CD45RA+) and naive CD8+ (CD45RA+CD27bright) T cells. In this chain, TRBV4-3 is recombined with TRBJ2-3; D gene: possibly TRBD1, on 5 matching bases. The sequence was obtained from a pool of human donors in good health; the sample pools cells from several healthy donors. The DNA is as follows: TGCGCCAGCAGCCTCAGGGCAGGGCTATCTAGCACAGATACGCAGTATTTT. The encoded protein is CASSLRAGLSSTDTQYF.